This TCR beta chain was sequenced for a study of shared clonotypes between healthy human individuals. Study details: Donors had three CD4 naive, three CD4 memory, two CD8 naive and one CD8 memory plate apiece. Study-level findings and limits: Between several donors, naive CD4 clonotypes were shared at a level of around 4.8%.

Turning to this clone: Antigen specificity is unknown.

Some clones are missing from TCRdb's copy, which holds only in-frame ones; the method was immunoSEQ multiplex PCR. The sample lists some 2,400,000 clones, roughly 95% occurring once. There were only Caucasian adults among the donors, and all lived in Nashville, Tennessee. CDR1 is LNHDA and CDR2 is SQIVND in the germline V gene (reference sequence). The CDR3 sequence is 16 residues long. V was cut by 0 bases and J by 1 base, with 10 bases left in between. What was sequenced was naive CD4+ T cells sorted from blood. The subset denotes: CD45RA+ positively selected. The receptor's source is a man aged 18-30 years in good health. The chain joins TRBV19 to TRBJ2-4; a possible D gene is TRBD2 (5 bases). The CDR3 reads CASSIDPAAAKNIQYF. The CDR3 bases are TGTGCCAGTAGTATAGACCCAGCGGCTGCCAAAAACATTCAGTACTTC.